Below, one T cell receptor beta chain is given with its context. The specificity of this receptor is unknown. Per-nucleotide qualities are absent, and no much larger clonotype sits a single base away. The germline V gene gives CDR1 as SNHLY and CDR2 as FYNNEI. Unmatched junction bases come to 6, with V trimmed by 6 bases and J by 5 bases. The CDR3 sequence holds 13 residues, the cysteine and phenylalanine included. Here the CDR3 DNA is all that survives: 39 bases in frame from base 1. The data originate from a study of blood T cell repertoires in COVID-19 (TCRdb year 2020). Context from the whole study: The collaborator samples originated in the United States, Italy and Spain and spanned the acute and convalescent phases of COVID-19. The material from the prospective study consisted of cDNA or gDNA derived from T cells, B-cell-depleted T cells, or PBMCs. Deeply sampled blood TCRbeta repertoires from subjects exposed to, actively infected with, or recovered from COVID-19 were included in the dataset. The repertoires were released in a freely available public database intended as a resource for research on the immune response to SARS-CoV-2. Samples were obtained from the ongoing ImmuneRACE study (first 160 participants) and from 1,254 subjects provided by 6 global collaborators. Nearly every sample came with metadata listing a de-identified subject ID, COVID-19 status, age in years and sex. Where available, HLA class I and class II types were taken from metadata supplied by the sample provider and were not determined by assay-based typing.

TCRbeta CDR3 regions were amplified from genomic DNA using the immunoSEQ Assay, a bias-controlled multiplex PCR. Processing in the source paper ran as follows. The number of nucleated cells in each sample was estimated from the amplification of reference gene primers within the assay. To quantify the absolute abundance of each unique TCRbeta CDR3 rearrangement, sequence reads were collapsed and filtered. For each sample, productive Simpson clonality was calculated as the square root of Simpson's diversity index over productive rearrangements. TCRdb stores this immuneACCESS table with in-frame sequences only. Part of the clones is absent; in the studies checked, under half of the shortfall reflects unresolved V genes, and no reason is known for the rest. That table gives V, J and clone size, and the DNA gave D and trimming. The sample table contains a few hundred thousand clones; only one count was recorded for around 90% of them. The top ten hold under 7% of the sample.

One collaborating source in Seattle enrolled patients during active infection and followed them longitudinally through the course of disease. The collaborating institutions used their own protocols to collect whole blood in K2EDTA tubes. For TCRbeta analysis, collaborators shipped samples as frozen whole blood, isolated PBMCs, or DNA extracted from either of those sample types. The paper as a whole reports these results and caveats: Clinical and demographic metadata were provided uncurated, with the amount varying by source and participant.

The chain couples TRBV2 to TRBJ2-5, with 7 bases matching TRBD2. Sequenced: peripheral blood. This sequence was found in a woman aged 25 to 39 with COVID-19, enrolled during active disease. The bases are TGTGCCAGCAGCTGGGAGGGAGGGGAGACCCAGTACTTC. Translated, this is CASSWEGGETQYF.